This TCR beta chain was captured in a study of Graves' ophthalmopathy and Graves' hyperthyroidism. Turning to the study itself: Stable hyperthyroidism denotes an absence of ophthalmopathy throughout 18 months of follow-up. General study points: The study's model predicted ophthalmopathy progression at about 71% sensitivity and about 72% specificity. In blood, most expanded thyroid clonotypes above 0.001 frequency were also detected.

TCR beta CDR3 amplification used RNA transcripts. HTBI primers were used in a first-round RT-PCR, which preceded a second-round multiplex PCR. TCRdb analysed the multiplex PCR reads with MiXCR anew, one entry per CDR3 protein. The sample has over a million distinct CDR3 sequences; about 40% are singletons. None of the included patients had other autoimmune diseases, uncontrolled infections, pregnancy or lactation, as these led to exclusion. Germline V gene data show CDR1 as MNHEY and CDR2 as SVGAGI. This CDR3 region has 12 residues. The V gene lost 6 bases and the J gene lost 4 bases, with 9 bases spanning the gap. This clonotype was seen ten or more times. Its specificity is not known.

The receptor comes from an adult man with Graves' hyperthyroidism. The chain carries TRBV6-5 and TRBJ1-1; the D is unclear. Material for sequencing was peripheral blood or thyroid tissue (not recorded which). CDR3 bases: TGTGCCAGCAGCCCAGGCCGCACTGAAGCTTTCTTT. Translating gives CASSPGRTEAFF.